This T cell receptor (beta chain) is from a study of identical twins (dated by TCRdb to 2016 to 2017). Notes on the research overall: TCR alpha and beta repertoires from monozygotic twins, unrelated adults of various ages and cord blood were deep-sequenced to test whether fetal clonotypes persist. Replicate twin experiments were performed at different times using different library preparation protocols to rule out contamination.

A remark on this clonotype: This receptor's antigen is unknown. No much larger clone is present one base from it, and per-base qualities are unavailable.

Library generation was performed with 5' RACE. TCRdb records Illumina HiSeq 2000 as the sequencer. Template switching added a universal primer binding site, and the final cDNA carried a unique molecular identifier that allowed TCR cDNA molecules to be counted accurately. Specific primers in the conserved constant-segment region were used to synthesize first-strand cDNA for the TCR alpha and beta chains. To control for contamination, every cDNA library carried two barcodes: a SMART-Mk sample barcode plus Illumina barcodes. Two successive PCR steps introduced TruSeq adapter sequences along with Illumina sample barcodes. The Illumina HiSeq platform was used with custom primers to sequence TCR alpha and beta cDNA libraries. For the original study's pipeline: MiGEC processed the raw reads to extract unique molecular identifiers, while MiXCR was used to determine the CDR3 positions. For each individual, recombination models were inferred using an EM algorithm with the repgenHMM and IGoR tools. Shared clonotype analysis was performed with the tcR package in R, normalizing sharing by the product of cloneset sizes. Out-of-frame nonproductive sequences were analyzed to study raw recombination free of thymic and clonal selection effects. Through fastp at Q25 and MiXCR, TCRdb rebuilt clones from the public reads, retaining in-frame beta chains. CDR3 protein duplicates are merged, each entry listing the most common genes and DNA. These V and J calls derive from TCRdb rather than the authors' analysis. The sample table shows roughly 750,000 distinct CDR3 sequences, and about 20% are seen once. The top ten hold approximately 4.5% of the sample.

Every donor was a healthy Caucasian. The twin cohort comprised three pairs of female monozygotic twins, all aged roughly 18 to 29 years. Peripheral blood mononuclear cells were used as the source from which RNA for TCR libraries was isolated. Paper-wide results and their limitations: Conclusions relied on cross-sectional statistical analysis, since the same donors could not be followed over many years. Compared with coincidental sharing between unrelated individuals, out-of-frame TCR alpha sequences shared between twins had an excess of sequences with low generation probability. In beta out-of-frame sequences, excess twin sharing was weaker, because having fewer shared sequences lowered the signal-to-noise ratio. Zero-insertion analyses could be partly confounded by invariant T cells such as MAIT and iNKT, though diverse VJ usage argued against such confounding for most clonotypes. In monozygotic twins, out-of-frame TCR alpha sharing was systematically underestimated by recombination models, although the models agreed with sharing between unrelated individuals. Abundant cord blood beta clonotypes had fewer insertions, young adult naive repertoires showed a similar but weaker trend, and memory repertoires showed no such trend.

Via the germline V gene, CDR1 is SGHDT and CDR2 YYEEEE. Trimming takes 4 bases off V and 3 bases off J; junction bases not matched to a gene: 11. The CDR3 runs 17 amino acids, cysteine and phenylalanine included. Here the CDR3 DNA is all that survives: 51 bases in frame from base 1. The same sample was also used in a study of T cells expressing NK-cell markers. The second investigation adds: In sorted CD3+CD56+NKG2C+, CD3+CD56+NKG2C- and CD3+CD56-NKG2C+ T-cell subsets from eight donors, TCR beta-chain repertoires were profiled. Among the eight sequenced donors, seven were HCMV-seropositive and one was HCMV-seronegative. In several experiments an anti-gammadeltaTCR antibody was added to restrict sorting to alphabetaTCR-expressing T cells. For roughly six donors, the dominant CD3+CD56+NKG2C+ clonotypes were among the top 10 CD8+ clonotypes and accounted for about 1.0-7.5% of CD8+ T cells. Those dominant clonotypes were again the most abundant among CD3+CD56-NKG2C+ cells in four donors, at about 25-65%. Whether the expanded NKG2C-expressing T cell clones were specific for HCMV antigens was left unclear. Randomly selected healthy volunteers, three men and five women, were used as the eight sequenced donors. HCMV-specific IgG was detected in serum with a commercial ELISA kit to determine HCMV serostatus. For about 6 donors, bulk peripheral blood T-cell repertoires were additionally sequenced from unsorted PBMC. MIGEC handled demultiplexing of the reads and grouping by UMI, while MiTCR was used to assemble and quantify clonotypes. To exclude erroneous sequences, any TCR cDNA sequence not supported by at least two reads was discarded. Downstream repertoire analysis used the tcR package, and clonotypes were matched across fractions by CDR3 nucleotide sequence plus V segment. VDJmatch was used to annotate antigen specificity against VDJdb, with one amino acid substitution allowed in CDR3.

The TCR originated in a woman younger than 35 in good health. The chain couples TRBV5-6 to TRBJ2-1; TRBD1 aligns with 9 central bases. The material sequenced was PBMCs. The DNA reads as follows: TGTGCCAGCAGCCCTCTAGGGACAGGGCGATTCTACAATGAGCAGTTCTTC. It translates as CASSPLGTGRFYNEQFF.